In this sample, the clone carrying this T cell receptor (beta chain) turned up a few times. Its target is unknown. TCRdb ran MiXCR on the 5' RACE reads and lists one entry per CDR3 protein. The sample lists about 620,000 distinct CDR3 sequences; about a sixth were seen once. This sample was included in a study of T-cell memory formation after mild COVID-19. Looking at the study overall: For the most part, TCR clusters were specific to one donor. Findings and limits, study-wide: Contracting CD4+ clones were located mainly in CM and EM, and CD8+ clones in EMRA. Pre-infection memory harbored some responding clones, suggesting cross-reactive memory joined.

Germline V gene lookup returns CDR1 SGHRS and CDR2 YFSETQ. The CDR3 loop spans 13 amino acids. Trimming cost V 2 bases and J 8 bases, with 11 bases left between them. The sequenced sample was PBMCs or a T cell subset sorted from them (not recorded which). The receptor was isolated from an adult woman who had mild COVID-19 (a few samples of this study predate the infection). Cell type and time point are not known. The chain carries TRBV5-1 and TRBJ2-4; D might be TRBD1 (6 bases). The CDR3 coding sequence is TGCGCCAGCAGCTTTAAGGGGGAAGACATTCAGTACTTC. Residues: CASSFKGEDIQYF.